These 7 T cell receptor beta chains share one sample of origin, sequenced in a study of human T cells and chemical hapten exposure. Time point meaning: patch test 1, 2 weeks after DPC sensitization. Treatment here: therapeutic diphenylcyclopropenone sensitization with weekly scalp DPC. A single record per CDR3 protein comes from TCRdb applying MiXCR to the RACE reads. The top ten clones hold under 4% of a sample with 75,000 to 95,000 distinct CDR3 sequences, 12% of them seen once. Sequenced material: whole blood, taken in connection with sensitization to the hapten diphenylcyclopropenone (DPC). The receptors shown here come from an older woman with alopecia areata. Some clones in this sample may be carry-over from other donors' samples.

Notes on this clonotype: Given a much more abundant clone one base away, this may be a read error. The genes are TRBV11-2 and TRBJ2-1, with D possibly TRBD2 on 5 matching bases. Germline V gene lookup returns CDR1 SGHAT and CDR2 FQNNGV. The V end lost 1 base, the J end lost 2 bases, and 9 bases lay between the germline ends. CDR3 length: 15 amino acids. Written as DNA, the CDR3 is TGTGCCAGCAGCTTAGGGCCTAGCCCCTACAATGAGCAGTTCTTC. This translates into CASSLGPSPYNEQFF.

This clonotype appeared a few times. V gene TRBV4-1 combines with J gene TRBJ2-1, with 8 bases fitting TRBD2. The germline gives CDR1 MGHRA, CDR2 YSYEKL. The CDR3 extends over 14 amino acids. Losses at the gene ends were 8 bases for V and 6 bases for J; bases not matched to a gene: 9. The CDR3 nucleotides read TGCGCCAGCGCCATGGGTGCGGGGGGCAATGAGCAGTTCTTC. It is translated as CASAMGAGGNEQFF.

The table lists this clonotype with a few counts. The chain is built from TRBV9 and TRBJ1-2, with no clear D. V gave up 3 bases and J gave up 4 bases, with 13 bases separating them. The CDR3 is 14 amino acids. The germline V gene has CDR1 SGDLS and CDR2 YYNGEE. The CDR3 DNA follows: TGTGCCAGCAGCGGAGGGTCTTCCCTCTATGGCTACACCTTC. Translating gives CASSGGSSLYGYTF.

This clonotype occurred many times. The gene calls are TRBV4-2 and TRBJ1-6; 8 positions match TRBD1. The V and J ends lost 0 bases and 8 bases, in that order; junction bases with no gene match: 3. CDR1 is LGHNA, CDR2 YNFKEQ, per germline. CDR3 size: 15 residues. Here the CDR3 reads CASSQDRGRYSPLHF. CDR3 sequence (DNA): TGTGCCAGCAGCCAAGACAGGGGGCGGTATTCACCCCTCCACTTT.

The chain has TRBV3-1 and TRBJ2-5, with 8 bases matching TRBD2. This CDR3 spans 15 amino acids. From germline, CDR1 is LGHDT and CDR2 YNNKEL (reference sequence). V lost 5 bases, J lost 1 base, and 6 bases stayed unmatched. CDR3 bases: TGTGCCAGCAGCACTCCCGGGACTAGCCAAGAGACCCAGTACTTC. Its translation is CASSTPGTSQETQYF.

As to this clonotype: Being one base from a much bigger clone, this may be a read error. The chain employs TRBV14 and TRBJ2-1, with no clear D. The CDR3 is made up of 14 amino acids. Looked up from germline, CDR1 is SGHDN and CDR2 is FVKESK. CDR3: CASGQATSYNEQFF. The CDR3 region has the DNA TGTGCCAGCGGCCAAGCCACTTCCTACAATGAGCAGTTCTTC.

Only a few counts were recorded for this clonotype. The V and J genes are TRBV29-1 and TRBJ1-1, with D possibly TRBD1 on 6 matching bases. The V gene lost 8 bases and the J gene lost 0 bases, with 13 bases spanning the gap. In germline, CDR1 is SQVTM, CDR2 ANQGSEA. CDR3 length: 13 amino acids. The CDR3 region has the DNA TGCAGCTCGCAGGGGCCCATGAACACTGAAGCTTTCTTT. Its translation is CSSQGPMNTEAFF.